The TCR beta chain described here comes from a study of T cells expressing NK-cell markers. CDR1 and CDR2 (germline): MDHEN, SYDVKM. This CDR3 region has 11 residues. No DNA is given; TCRdb re-called the 5' RACE reads and lists each CDR3 protein once. The listing records over 250,000 distinct CDR3 sequences. This TCR was sampled from a woman between 18 and 70 years old in good health. This chain uses TRBV28 with TRBJ2-3. Sequencing was carried out using blood T cells: a sorted CD56 or NKG2C T cell subset, CD4+ or CD8+ T cells, or bulk PBMC T cells (not recorded which). Here the CDR3 reads CASRIADTQYF. Full variable domain (rest looked up from reference TRBV28 and TRBJ2-3): DVKVTQSSRYLVKRTGEKVFLECVQDMDHENMFWYRQDPGLGLRLIYFSYDVKMKEKGDIPEGYSVSREKKERFSLILESASTNQTSMYLCASRIADTQYFGPGTRLTVL.